The T cell receptor (beta chain) under discussion was sequenced for a study of blood T cell repertoires in COVID-19. About the research overall: The United States, Italy and Spain were the sources of the acute and convalescent COVID-19 samples. Sources were T cells, B-cell-depleted T cells, or PBMCs; the material itself was cDNA or gDNA.

The CDR3 is 13 amino acids. Trimming stripped 1 base from V and 4 bases from J, with 7 bases between. Germline V lookup: CDR1 LGHDT, CDR2 YNNKEL (reference sequence). Per the authors' pipeline: Amplification with reference gene primers provided the estimates of nucleated cell counts. The method was immunoSEQ multiplex PCR; TCRdb's version includes in-frame clones alone and lacks a portion of them. From that table come the V and J calls and clone size; the DNA was used to work out D and trimming. Of about 320,000 clones in the sample, around 92% were seen once. In its sample, this clone was seen once. Followed over time, Seattle patients had been enrolled while infection was active.

The chain carries TRBV3-1 (or the pseudogene TRBV3-2) and TRBJ1-2, with D perhaps matching TRBD1 (5 bases). The sequencing input was peripheral blood. The sequence was obtained from a woman aged 30 to 39 with COVID-19, enrolled during active disease. CDR3 nucleotide sequence: TGTGCCAGCAGCCAAGGGACAAGCTATGGCTACACCTTC. Protein product: CASSQGTSYGYTF.